Sequencing of this T cell receptor beta chain was carried out in a study of T cells in localized non-small cell lung cancer. The repertoire was sequenced with immunoSEQ multiplex PCR; TCRdb's copy has only in-frame clones and lacks some. This table has about 40,000 clones, more than 75% appearing once. A single count supports this clone. Here the sequenced sample was peripheral blood, taken before any cancer treatment. The receptor was isolated from a man aged 18-55 years with stage I lung adenocarcinoma.

In DNA, the CDR3 is TGTGCCAGCAGCTTGGGCGGACGGATTATGTCTGGCTACACCTTC. This gives the protein CASSLGGRIMSGYTF. The V gene is TRBV5-5, the J gene TRBJ1-2, with D unresolved. V was trimmed by 0 bases and J by 7 bases, leaving 16 bases between them. Per the germline V gene, CDR1 is SGHKS and CDR2 is YYEKEE (reference sequence). The CDR3 runs to 15 residues.